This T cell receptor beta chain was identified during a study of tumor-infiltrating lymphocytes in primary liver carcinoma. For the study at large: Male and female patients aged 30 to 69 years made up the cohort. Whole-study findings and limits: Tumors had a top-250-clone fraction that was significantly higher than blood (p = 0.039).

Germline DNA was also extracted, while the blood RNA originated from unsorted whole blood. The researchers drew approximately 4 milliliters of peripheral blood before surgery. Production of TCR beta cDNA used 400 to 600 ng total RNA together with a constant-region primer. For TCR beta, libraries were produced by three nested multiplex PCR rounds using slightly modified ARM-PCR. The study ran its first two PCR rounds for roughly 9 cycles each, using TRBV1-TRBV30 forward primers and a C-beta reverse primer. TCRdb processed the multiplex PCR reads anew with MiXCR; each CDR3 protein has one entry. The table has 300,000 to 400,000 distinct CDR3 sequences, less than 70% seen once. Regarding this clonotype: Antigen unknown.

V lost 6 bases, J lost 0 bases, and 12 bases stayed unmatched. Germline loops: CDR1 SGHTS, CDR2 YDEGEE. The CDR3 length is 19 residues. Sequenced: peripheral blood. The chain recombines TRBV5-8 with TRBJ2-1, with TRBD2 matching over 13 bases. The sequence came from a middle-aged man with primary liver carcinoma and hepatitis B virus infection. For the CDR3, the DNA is TGTGCCAGCAACTTATTGGGACTAGCGGGATTCAGCTCCTACAATGAGCAGTTCTTC. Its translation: CASNLLGLAGFSSYNEQFF.